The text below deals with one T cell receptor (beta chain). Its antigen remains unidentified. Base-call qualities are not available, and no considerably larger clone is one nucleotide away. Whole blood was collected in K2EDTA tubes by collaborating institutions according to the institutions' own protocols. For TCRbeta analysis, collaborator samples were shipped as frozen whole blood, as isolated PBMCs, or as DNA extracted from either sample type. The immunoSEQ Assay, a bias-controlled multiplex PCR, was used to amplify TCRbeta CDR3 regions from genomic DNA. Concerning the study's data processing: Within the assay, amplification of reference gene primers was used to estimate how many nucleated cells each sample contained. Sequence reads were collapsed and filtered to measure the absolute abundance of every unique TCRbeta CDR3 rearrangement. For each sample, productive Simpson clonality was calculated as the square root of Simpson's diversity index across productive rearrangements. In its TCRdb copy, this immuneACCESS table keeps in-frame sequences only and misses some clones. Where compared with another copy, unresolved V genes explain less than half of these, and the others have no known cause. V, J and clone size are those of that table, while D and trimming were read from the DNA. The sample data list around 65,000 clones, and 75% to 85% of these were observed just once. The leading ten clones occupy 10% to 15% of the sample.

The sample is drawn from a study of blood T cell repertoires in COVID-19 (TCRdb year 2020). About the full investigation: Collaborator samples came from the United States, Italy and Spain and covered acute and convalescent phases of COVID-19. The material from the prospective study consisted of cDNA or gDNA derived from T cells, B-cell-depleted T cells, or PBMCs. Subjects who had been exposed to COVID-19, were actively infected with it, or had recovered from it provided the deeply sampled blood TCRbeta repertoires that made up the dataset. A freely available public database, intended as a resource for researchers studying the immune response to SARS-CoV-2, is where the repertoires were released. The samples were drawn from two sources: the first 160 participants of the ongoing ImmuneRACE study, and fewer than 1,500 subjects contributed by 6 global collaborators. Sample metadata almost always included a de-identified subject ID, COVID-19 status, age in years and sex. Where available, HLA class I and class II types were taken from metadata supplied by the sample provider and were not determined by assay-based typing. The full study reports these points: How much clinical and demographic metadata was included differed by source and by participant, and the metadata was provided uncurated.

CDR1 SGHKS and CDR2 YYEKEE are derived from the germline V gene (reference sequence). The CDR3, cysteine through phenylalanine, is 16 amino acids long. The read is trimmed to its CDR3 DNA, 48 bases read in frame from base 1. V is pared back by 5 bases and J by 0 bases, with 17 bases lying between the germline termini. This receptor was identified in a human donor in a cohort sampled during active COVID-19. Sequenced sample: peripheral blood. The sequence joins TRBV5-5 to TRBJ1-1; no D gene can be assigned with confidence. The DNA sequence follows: TGTGCCAGCAGTCTTACTCCGTCGAGCTTGAACACTGAAGCTTTCTTT. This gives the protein CASSLTPSSLNTEAFF.